Listed below are T cell receptor beta chains from one sample, sequenced in a study of blood T cell repertoires in COVID-19. Some clones are missing from TCRdb's copy, which holds only in-frame ones; the method was immunoSEQ multiplex PCR. Among 350,000 to 450,000 clones, around 88% were seen once, and the ten largest hold roughly 7.1%. Specimen: peripheral blood. Receptors were obtained from a woman in her sixties with COVID-19, enrolled during active disease. The CDR3 runs from the conserved cysteine through the conserved F or W. D genes are given only for firm matches. Where a row states a size, it is once, few, many or the class of an expanded clone; other rows omit it.

D	size	J	V	DNA	CDR3
.	.	TRBJ2-3	TRBV12-3/TRBV12-4	TGTGCCAGCAGCCTCCCAGGAACAGATACGCAGTATTTT	CASSLPGTDTQYF
.	.	TRBJ1-4	TRBV30	TGTGCCTGGAGTGTTGAGTATGGTGAAAAACTGTTTTTT	CAWSVEYGEKLFF
.	.	TRBJ1-3	TRBV7-2	TGTGCCAGCAGCACCCGGCACGGAGACACCATATATTTT	CASSTRHGDTIYF
TRBD1	.	TRBJ2-7	TRBV4-2	TGTGCCAGCAGCCAAGAACGGACAGGGGAATGGGAGCAGTACTTC	CASSQERTGEWEQYF
TRBD1	.	TRBJ1-1	TRBV7-2	TGTGCCAGCAGCCCCCCGGACAGGGTTTACACTGAAGCTTTCTTT	CASSPPDRVYTEAFF
TRBD2	.	TRBJ2-5	TRBV6-5	TGTGCCAGCAGCTCGGGACTAGCAGGAGAGACCCAGTACTTC	CASSSGLAGETQYF
.	.	TRBJ2-7	TRBV5-1	TGCGCCAGCAGCTGGGGGGTGCAGGGAACCTACGAGCAGTACTTC	CASSWGVQGTYEQYF
.	.	TRBJ1-5	TRBV6-2/TRBV6-3	TGTGCCAGCAGTCCGCTTGGGGGGAGTGGCAATCAGCCCCAGCATTTT	CASSPLGGSGNQPQHF
TRBD1	.	TRBJ2-4	TRBV11-2	TGTGCCAGCAGCGACCGGGACAGGGGGCTGGACATTCAGTACTTC	CASSDRDRGLDIQYF
.	.	TRBJ1-2	TRBV29-1	TGCAGCGTGGGCGGGAGGCAGGGGAGTTATGGCTACACCTTC	CSVGGRQGSYGYTF
TRBD1	.	TRBJ1-4	TRBV29-1	TGCAGCGCCGCAGACACAGGGGACGTTGAAAAACTGTTTTTT	CSAADTGDVEKLFF
.	.	TRBJ1-1	TRBV21-1	TGTGCCAGCAGCAAAGAGAGTACGCTACTTATGAACACTGAAGCTTTCTTT	CASSKESTLLMNTEAFF
TRBD2	.	TRBJ2-1	TRBV19	TGTGCCAGTAGTAAAGGTCTAGCGGGGGGGCTCCAGTACAATGAGCAGTTCTTC	CASSKGLAGGLQYNEQFF
.	.	TRBJ1-2	TRBV19	TGTGCCAGTAGTAAGCAGGCAACTAACTATGGCTACACCTTC	CASSKQATNYGYTF
TRBD1	.	TRBJ1-2	TRBV5-1	TGCGCCAGCAGCTTTTTAAGACAGGGGGAGAACTATGGCTACACCTTC	CASSFLRQGENYGYTF
.	.	TRBJ2-7	TRBV9	TGTGCCAGCAGCGCTCGGGACTCAAAGACCTACGAGCAGTACTTC	CASSARDSKTYEQYF
TRBD1	once	TRBJ2-3	TRBV19	TGTGCCAGTAGTCCCACAGGGGTTGGACGATCGTATTTT	CASSPTGVGRSYF
TRBD1	.	TRBJ1-3	TRBV5-1	TGCGCCAGCAGAGAGGGACAGGGAGGTCTCTCGATAGACACCATATATTTT	CASREGQGGLSIDTIYF
.	.	TRBJ1-2	TRBV30	TGTGCCTGGAGTAGTGGAGGGCGGAAGGGGGGCTACACCTTC	CAWSSGGRKGGYTF
TRBD1	.	TRBJ2-1	TRBV30	TGTGCCTGGGGAGGGGACAGGGAATTTAGTGGTGCCTACAATGAGCAGTTCTTC	CAWGGDREFSGAYNEQFF
TRBD1	.	TRBJ1-2	TRBV27	TGTGCCAGCAGTTTTCAGGGGGATAGCAACTATGGCTACACCTTC	CASSFQGDSNYGYTF
TRBD2	few	TRBJ2-2	TRBV6-2/TRBV6-3	TGTGCCAGCAGCTCGGGGGGGAACACCGGGGAGCTGTTTTTT	CASSSGGNTGELFF
.	.	TRBJ1-1	TRBV11-3	TGTGCCAGCAGCTTAGACTCTGAAGCTTTCTTT	CASSLDSEAFF
.	.	TRBJ2-1	TRBV3-1/TRBV3-2	TGTGCCAGCACCGTCCTGGGGACACTCAACTACAATGAGCAGTTCTTC	CASTVLGTLNYNEQFF
TRBD2	once	TRBJ2-5	TRBV7-8	TGTGCCAGCAGCTTAGGAACGGGGGGGTCTGGAGAGACCCAGTACTTC	CASSLGTGGSGETQYF
TRBD1	few	TRBJ2-2	TRBV9	TGTGCCAGCAGCGTAGGGGACAGCGGGGAGCTGTTTTTT	CASSVGDSGELFF
.	.	TRBJ1-6	TRBV11-3	TGTGCCAGCAGCTTCACTGGACAGCCCGGAGAGCCCCTCCACTTT	CASSFTGQPGEPLHF
TRBD1	.	TRBJ1-5	TRBV7-2	TGTGCCAGCAGTTTAGACAGGGGCAGGAATCAGCCCCAGCATTTT	CASSLDRGRNQPQHF
TRBD1	once	TRBJ1-2	TRBV11-1	TGTGCCAGCAGCCGGACAGGGGACGGCTACACCTTC	CASSRTGDGYTF
.	.	TRBJ2-3	TRBV18	TGTGCCAGCTCACAGGGGGGGTCTCTCCGTTCGGATACGCAGTATTTT	CASSQGGSLRSDTQYF
.	.	TRBJ1-5	TRBV19	TGTGCCAGTCAGGGGTGGAAGGATCAGCCCCAGCATTTT	CASQGWKDQPQHF
.	.	TRBJ2-5	TRBV9	TGTGCCAGCAGCGTAGTCGGAGGGGGGGCCGAGACCCAGTACTTC	CASSVVGGGAETQYF
.	.	TRBJ2-7	TRBV25-1	TGTGCCAGCAGTGAACCAATGGCCTCCTACGAGCAGTACTTC	CASSEPMASYEQYF
.	.	TRBJ2-3	TRBV18	TGTGCCAGCTCACCACCGTCCCCACTCACAGATACGCAGTATTTT	CASSPPSPLTDTQYF
.	.	TRBJ1-4	TRBV2	TGTGCCAGCAGGGAAGGAGGGAGCCCCAATGAAAAACTGTTTTTT	CASREGGSPNEKLFF
.	.	TRBJ2-1	TRBV18	TGTGCCAGCTCACAAGGGGTGAAGTACAATGAGCAGTTCTTC	CASSQGVKYNEQFF